What follows is one T cell receptor beta chain and its context. Antigen: not known. A single base separates this from a much larger clone, so it may be a read error. Each 20-30 mg portion of unsorted bulk tissue served as the source for co-extraction of RNA and DNA. The germline CDR1 and CDR2 sequences are SGHTA and FQGNSA. Trimming stripped 4 bases from V and 5 bases from J, with 9 bases between. There are 12 residues in the CDR3. This record comes from a study of tumor-infiltrating lymphocytes in primary liver carcinoma. A constant-region primer primed TCR beta cDNA synthesis from about 550 ng of total RNA. Three-round nested multiplex PCR performed with slightly modified ARM-PCR produced the TCR beta libraries. A C-beta reverse primer was combined with TRBV1-TRBV30 forward primers in the first two PCR rounds, and each round had roughly 11 cycles. TCRdb processed the multiplex PCR reads anew with MiXCR; each CDR3 protein has one entry. The sample carries about 74,000 distinct CDR3 sequences, over 60% recorded once.

Study findings and constraints: Presence in all five tumor regions was observed for only about 7-24% of top clones.

The specimen sequenced was liver tumor tissue from sampling region 4. Subset described: tumor region T4, right-lateral pole. The chain couples TRBV7-2 to TRBJ2-7, with a weak D call TRBD1 (6 bases). This TCR came from a man aged 35 to 55 with primary liver carcinoma and hepatitis B virus infection. CDR3 DNA sequence: TGTGCCAGCAGCTCCACAGGGAACGAGCAGTACTTC. The encoded protein is CASSSTGNEQYF.